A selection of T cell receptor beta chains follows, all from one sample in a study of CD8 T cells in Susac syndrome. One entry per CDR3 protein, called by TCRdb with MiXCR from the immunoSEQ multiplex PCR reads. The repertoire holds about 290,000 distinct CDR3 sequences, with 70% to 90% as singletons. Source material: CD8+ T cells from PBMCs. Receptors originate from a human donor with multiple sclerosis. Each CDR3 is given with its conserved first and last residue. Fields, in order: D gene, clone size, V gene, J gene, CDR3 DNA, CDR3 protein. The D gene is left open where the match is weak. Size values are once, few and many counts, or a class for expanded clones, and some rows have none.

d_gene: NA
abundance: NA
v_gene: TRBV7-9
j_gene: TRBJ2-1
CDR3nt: TGTGCCACAGGACTGGCGGCCAATGAGCAGTTCTTC
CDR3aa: CATGLAANEQFF

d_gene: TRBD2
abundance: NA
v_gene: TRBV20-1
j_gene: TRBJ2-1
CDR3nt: TGCAGTGCTGAACCCCCGCCTAGCGGCTCCTACAATGAGCAGTTCTTC
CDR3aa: CSAEPPPSGSYNEQFF

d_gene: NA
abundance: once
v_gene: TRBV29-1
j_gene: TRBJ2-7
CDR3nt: TGCAGCGCGGTGACAGGAGCTTCCTACGAGCAGTACTTC
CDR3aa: CSAVTGASYEQYF

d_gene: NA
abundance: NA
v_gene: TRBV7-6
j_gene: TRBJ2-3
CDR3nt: TGTGCCAGCAGCTTCCTTGAGGGCACAGATACGCAGTATTTT
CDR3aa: CASSFLEGTDTQYF

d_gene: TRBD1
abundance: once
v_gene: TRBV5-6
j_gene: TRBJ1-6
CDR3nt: TGTGCCAGCAGCTTCGACGGAGGACAGGGTATTAATTCACCCCTCCACTTT
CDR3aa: CASSFDGGQGINSPLHF

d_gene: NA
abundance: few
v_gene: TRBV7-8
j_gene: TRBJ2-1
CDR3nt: TGTGCCAGCAGCCTTGGTAGCGATTACAATGAGCAGTTCTTC
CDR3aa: CASSLGSDYNEQFF

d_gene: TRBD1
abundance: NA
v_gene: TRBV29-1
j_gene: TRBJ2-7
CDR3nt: TGCAGCGTGCGGGACAGGGGGAGCTACGAGCAGTACTTC
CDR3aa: CSVRDRGSYEQYF

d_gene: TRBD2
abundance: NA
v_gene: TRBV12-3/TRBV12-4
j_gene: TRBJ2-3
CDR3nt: TGTGCCAGCACCACCCCCCTAGCGGGGGAACTCACAGATACGCAGTATTTT
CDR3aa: CASTTPLAGELTDTQYF

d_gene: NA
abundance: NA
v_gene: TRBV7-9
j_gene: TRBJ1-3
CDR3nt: TGTGCCAGCAGCGGGGAGGCAAACACCATATATTTT
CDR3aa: CASSGEANTIYF

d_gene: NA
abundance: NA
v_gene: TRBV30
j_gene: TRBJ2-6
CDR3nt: TGTGCCTGGACCTCATTAGATTGGAGCTCTGGGGCCAACGTCCTGACTTTC
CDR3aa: CAWTSLDWSSGANVLTF

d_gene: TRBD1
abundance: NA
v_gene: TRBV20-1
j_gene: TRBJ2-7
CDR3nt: TGCAGTGCCGCAGAACAGGGGATCGACTACGAGCAGTACTTC
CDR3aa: CSAAEQGIDYEQYF

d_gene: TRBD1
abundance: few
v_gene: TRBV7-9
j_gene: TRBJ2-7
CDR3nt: TGTGCCAGCAGCTTGGTAGGGACAGGCCTCTACGAGCAGTACTTC
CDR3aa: CASSLVGTGLYEQYF

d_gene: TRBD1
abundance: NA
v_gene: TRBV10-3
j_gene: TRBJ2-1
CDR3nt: TGTGCCATCAGGGAGACAGGGGCCGAGCAGTTCTTC
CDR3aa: CAIRETGAEQFF

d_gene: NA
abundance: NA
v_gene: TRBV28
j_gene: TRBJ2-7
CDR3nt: TGTGCCAGCAGTAACGGGGGCTACGAGCAGTACTTC
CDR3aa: CASSNGGYEQYF

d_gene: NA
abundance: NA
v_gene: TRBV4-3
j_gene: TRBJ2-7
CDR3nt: TGCGCCAGCAGCCAAGATATAGATCCCGGGGAGCAGTACTTC
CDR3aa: CASSQDIDPGEQYF

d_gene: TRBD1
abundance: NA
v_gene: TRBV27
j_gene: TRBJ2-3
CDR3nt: TGTGCCAGCAGTTTACTAGGACAGGGGATCACAGATACGCAGTATTTT
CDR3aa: CASSLLGQGITDTQYF

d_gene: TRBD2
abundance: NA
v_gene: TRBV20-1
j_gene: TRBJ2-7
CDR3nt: TGCAGTGCTAGGGGAGCTAGCGGGAGGGCTGGTACCTACGAGCAGTACTTC
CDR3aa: CSARGASGRAGTYEQYF

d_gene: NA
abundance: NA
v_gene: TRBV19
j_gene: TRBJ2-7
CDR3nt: TGTGCCAGTAGTATCGCAGAGGGCGGCTACGAGCAGTACTTC
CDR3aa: CASSIAEGGYEQYF

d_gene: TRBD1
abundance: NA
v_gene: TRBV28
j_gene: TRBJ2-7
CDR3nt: TGTGCCAGCAGTTTCAGGGGGACAAGGTGGAGCGAGCAGTACTTC
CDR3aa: CASSFRGTRWSEQYF

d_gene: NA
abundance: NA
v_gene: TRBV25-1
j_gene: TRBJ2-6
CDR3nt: TGTGCCAGCAGTGAACAGGGGCAAGGGGCCAACGTCCTGACTTTC
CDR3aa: CASSEQGQGANVLTF